The subject of this entry is one T cell receptor beta chain. The clone's antigen remains unknown. No much larger clone exists at a distance of one base, and base qualities are not known. This sample is drawn from a study of shared clonotypes between healthy human individuals (dated by TCRdb to the early 2020s). Broadly, across the study: The cohort included a few men and a couple of women between 18 and 49 years of age. Between about 0.94 and 8.9 billion PBMCs per donor were obtained by leukapheresis. For each donor, CD4 naive and CD4 memory were each run on three plates, CD8 naive on two plates, and CD8 memory on one plate. To increase sequencing depth and limit assay-specific biases, different laboratories used diverse techniques to prepare libraries and sequence TCR repertoires. To estimate repertoire size and how much clonotypes are shared between individuals, the study performed deep sequencing of blood TCR repertoires from about five healthy adults.

Overall study results and their limits: Because the study included only a small number of donors, the genetic and exposure-history diversity represented was limited. Clonotypes shared by all four sorted-subset donors showed higher generation probabilities than non-shared clonotypes. Naive subsets generally had larger estimated clonotype richness than memory subsets did. Even with the large sequencing depth, rarefaction of the sorted-subset datasets indicated that sequencing was incomplete. Only blood was sampled, and tissue TCR repertoires likely differ from those in blood. Sharing across a handful of donors was observed for approximately 5% of naive CD4, over 3% of naive CD8, about 2.3% of memory CD4, and about 0.38% of memory CD8 clonotypes. Pairwise subsampling indicated that sequencing depth was expected to affect the degree of clonotype sharing among donors.

Using the deep immunoSEQ assay, TCR CDR3 regions were amplified from genomic DNA by multiplex PCR. For each cell subset, the extracted genomic DNA was distributed evenly across all wells of several immunoSEQ 96-well plates, and each plate served as one replicate. Each replicate PCR for sorted subsets received roughly 0.2 ug genomic DNA, equal to 30,000 or so T cell genomes. Purified libraries were measured with a Qubit 3.0 fluorometer, size-checked on a Bioanalyzer 2100, and measured again with the KAPA Library Quantification kit. Every immunoSEQ 96-well plate was sequenced on a separate single-read 150-cycle Illumina NextSeq 550 flow cell. Regarding the original processing steps: Because the immunoSEQ output held only junctional sequences and lacked quality scores, the filtering could not match the filtering applied to full-length reads. Sequences were annotated with PyIR, a Python wrapper for IgBLAST v1.9, and V/J genes and CDR3 were assigned using IMGT germline references. Reads were filtered out if the reads had weak V/J assignments (E-value above 1e-6), no CDR3, stop codons, out-of-frame junctions, or ambiguous translated residues. V3J clonotypes were defined by identical inferred V gene, J gene, and CDR3 amino acid sequence. To compute the percentage overlap between repertoires, the number of shared unique clonotypes was divided by the size of the smaller repertoire. Three approaches were used to assess repertoire richness: RTK rarefaction, the Chao1 estimator, and Recon v2.1 estimates of unobserved clonotypes. OLGA was used to compute generation probabilities for all TCRbeta clonotypes that the gDNA method yielded from a few donors. As stored in TCRdb, this immuneACCESS dataset retains in-frame rearrangements with V and J assigned. A fraction of the clones does not appear; measured against another copy, unresolved V genes explain less than half of the discrepancy, and the remainder lacks a known reason. V and J calls plus clone size are reproduced from that table; the DNA served to infer D and trimming. The sample table records around 1.9 million clones; just over 90% of these occur just once. About 1.8% of the sample comes from the top ten.

CD8 naive samples consisted of CD45RO-negative cells that were positively selected for CCR7, yielding a CD45RA+CCR7+ population without TemRA cells. Healthy HIV-negative adults with no recently reported acute infections or vaccinations were included as donors. Only Caucasian adults living in Nashville, Tennessee, USA were represented among the donors. Blood was collected by leukapheresis, and PBMCs were isolated by Ficoll-Histopaque density gradient centrifugation and then cryopreserved in liquid nitrogen vapor phase. Analytical flow cytometry was used to check the purity and quantity of each magnetically sorted T cell population. Each sorted fraction had its genomic DNA isolated and then quantified by UV absorbance on a Nanodrop 2000c. Trimmed from V: 0 bases; trimmed from J: 4 bases; junction bases lacking a gene match: 7. CDR1 and CDR2, looked up from the germline V gene (reference sequence), are SGHAT and FQDESV. The CDR3 has 16 amino acids, counting the end cysteine and phenylalanine. The retained sequence is limited to the CDR3, 48 bases, with the frame set at the first base.

The chain joins TRBV11-1 to TRBJ2-7, with 9 junctional bases fitting TRBD1. Sequencing used naive CD8+ T cells from PBMCs. In the paper's terms, the cell subset or site label means: CD45RA+CCR7+. The receptor's source is a man aged 18-30 years in good health. Some clones in this sample may be carry-over from other donors' samples. The CDR3 region has the sequence CASSLAEGTGWYEQYF. Read as DNA, the sequence is TGTGCCAGCAGCTTAGCGGAGGGGACAGGGTGGTACGAGCAGTACTTC.